The clone carrying this T cell receptor (beta chain) was detected a few times. Its specificity is not known. The entry originates in a study of cytomegalovirus exposure and HLA in healthy donors. The overall study: A prior study identified just under 120 million unique TCR beta sequences from about 180 million T cells.

The study, taken as a whole, reports: Rare TCR sequences dominated, though some public TCRs recurred in many donors. TCR beta chains numbering under 200 were designated cytomegalovirus-associated.

With 60 Vbeta and 13 Jbeta primers, the PCR was carried out. The repertoire was sequenced with immunoSEQ multiplex PCR; TCRdb's copy has only in-frame clones and lacks some. This sample has around 120,000 clones, with over 60% found just once. V was clipped by 4 bases and J by 1 base, with 7 bases between them. The CDR3 consists of 14 residues. Germline V gene lookup returns CDR1 MNHNS and CDR2 SASEGT. The chain carries TRBV6-1 and TRBJ2-2; the D gene is possibly TRBD1 (5 bases). The sequencing sample was made of PBMCs. This sequence originates from a female donor in good health and CMV-seropositive. CDR3 sequence reads: CASSVTVNTGELFF. CDR3 DNA: TGTGCCAGCAGTGTGACAGTGAACACCGGGGAGCTGTTTTTT.